Listed here are 10 T cell receptor beta chains from one sample, sequenced in a study of immune evolution from preneoplasia to lung adenocarcinoma. Only in-frame clones appear in the TCRdb table, and some are missing; sequencing was by immunoSEQ multiplex PCR. The table records 35,000 to 40,000 clones, 74% of them present only once. The sample comprised FFPE invasive lung adenocarcinoma tissue. The source of these receptors is a person aged 55 to 75 with lung adenocarcinoma.

On this clone: One end of the junction varies from germline; a read error may be responsible. Different DNA sequences within this sample yield the same CDR3. This chain uses TRBV19 with TRBJ2-2; 10 nucleotides align to TRBD2. This CDR3 has 15 amino acids. Looked up from germline, CDR1 is LNHDA and CDR2 is SQIVND (reference sequence). DNA for the CDR3: TGTGCCAGTAGTATACTAGCGGGAGTAACCGGGGAACTGTTTTTT. Translated: CASSILAGVTGELFF.

With regard to this clone: Other nucleotide sequences from this sample produce the same CDR3. The chain uses TRBV21-1 and TRBJ2-3; the table calls TRBD1, which could not be checked here. TRBV21-1 is listed as a pseudogene. This CDR3 has 16 residues. CDR3 protein: CASSKGSGTCTDTQYF. The CDR3 DNA sequence: TGTGCTAGCAGCAAAGGGTCAGGAACATGCACAGATACGCAGTATTTT.

The rearrangement uses TRBV14 and TRBJ2-7; D is perhaps TRBD1 (6 bases). The CDR3 length is 14 residues. Germline V gives CDR1 SGHDN, CDR2 FVKESK. The ends were cut back, 4 bases at V and 0 bases at J, with 10 bases in the middle. The CDR3 here is CASSRDRSSYEQYF. CDR3 sequence (DNA): TGTGCCAGCAGCCGTGACAGGAGCTCCTACGAGCAGTACTTC. Looking up the rest from reference TRBV14 and TRBJ2-7 gives the full variable domain: EAGVTQFPSHSVIEKGQTVTLRCDPISGHDNLYWYRRVMGKEIKFLLHFVKESKQDESGMPNNRFLAERTGGTYSTLKVQPAELEDSGVYFCASSRDRSSYEQYFGPGTRLTVT.

This chain connects TRBV7-2 to TRBJ2-1; D uncertain. This CDR3 has 13 residues. Looked up from germline, CDR1 is SGHTA and CDR2 is FQGNSA. V lost 5 bases, J lost 10 bases, and 15 bases lay in between. CDR3 nucleotide sequence: TGTGCCAGCAGCCCCCAGTACAGTAACGAGCAGTTCTTC. It yields the protein CASSPQYSNEQFF. Drawing the rest from reference TRBV7-2 and TRBJ2-1, the complete variable domain is GAGVSQSPSNKVTEKGKDVELRCDPISGHTALYWYRQSLGQGLEFLIYFQGNSAPDKSGLPSDRFSAERTGGSVSTLTIQRTQQEDSAVYLCASSPQYSNEQFFGPGTRLTVL.

Here the CDR3 reads CASSSPGTHEQYF. The CDR3 nucleotides are TGTGCCAGCAGCTCCCCAGGTACCCACGAGCAGTACTTC. The rearrangement links TRBV7-2 to TRBJ2-7; unclear D gene. The CDR3 spans 13 residues. CDR1 is SGHTA and CDR2 is FQGNSA in the germline V gene. Trimming cost V 4 bases and J 5 bases, with 12 bases left between them.

The chain couples TRBV10-3 to TRBJ2-7; 7 positions match TRBD2. With 4 bases clipped from V and 4 bases from J, the junction kept 7 bases outside the gene matches. CDR3 length equals 14 residues. Germline loops: CDR1 ENHRY, CDR2 SYGVKD. The CDR3 sequence: CAISVGRARYEQYF. The DNA for the CDR3 is TGTGCCATCAGTGTGGGGAGGGCCAGATACGAGCAGTACTTC.

The genes are TRBV7-2 and TRBJ1-2; maybe TRBD1 (5 bases). The V end lost 5 bases, the J end lost 3 bases, and 10 bases lay between the germline ends. In germline, CDR1 is SGHTA, CDR2 FQGNSA. The CDR3 length is 13 residues. The CDR3 protein is CASSTDIYYGYTF. CDR3 DNA sequence: TGTGCCAGCAGCACGGACATCTACTATGGCTACACCTTC.

This clone was detected only once. The rearrangement uses TRBV18 and TRBJ2-6; D is unresolved. Trimming took off 10 bases at V and 1 base at J, with 14 bases between the two ends. The CDR3 is 15 residues long. Germline CDR1 and CDR2: KGHSH and LQKENI. CDR3 protein: CATDGGSSGANVLTF. The CDR3 DNA reads as TGTGCCACCGACGGTGGGTCTTCTGGGGCCAACGTCCTGACTTTC.

The V gene is TRBV7-2, the J gene TRBJ2-2; D is tentatively TRBD1 or TRBD2 (6 bases each). Trimming cost V 1 base and J 8 bases, with 17 bases left between them. Looked up from germline, CDR1 is SGHTA and CDR2 is FQGNSA. CDR3 length: 16 residues. The CDR3 bases are TGTGCCAGCAGCTTAGAATCGGGGGCCACAAGGGGGGAGCTGTTTTTT. Translated, it gives CASSLESGATRGELFF.

This clone was observed a few times. The chain is built from TRBV28 and TRBJ2-5; the D is unclear. Germline V lookup: CDR1 MDHEN, CDR2 SYDVKM. The CDR3 runs to 13 residues. Trimming took 6 bases from V and 1 from J, leaving 9 bases between them. The CDR3 here is CASSERGQETQYF. CDR3 sequence (DNA): TGTGCCAGCAGCGAAAGAGGCCAAGAGACCCAGTACTTC. The full variable domain, its missing parts supplied by reference TRBV28 and TRBJ2-5, is DVKVTQSSRYLVKRTGEKVFLECVQDMDHENMFWYRQDPGLGLRLIYFSYDVKMKEKGDIPEGYSVSREKKERFSLILESASTNQTSMYLCASSERGQETQYFGPGTRLLVL.